This TCR beta chain was recovered during a study of Ad26.COV2.S vaccination and SARS-CoV-2 variants. Study details: Intramuscular Ad26.COV2.S doses were given once or twice, 56 days apart.

Data came from immunoSEQ multiplex PCR; TCRdb stores just in-frame clones and leaves some out. The sample has roughly 500,000 clones, 85% to 90% seen once. Germline lookup yields CDR1 SGHNT and CDR2 YYREEE (reference sequence). V was trimmed by 1 base and J by 4 bases, leaving 10 bases between them. CDR3 length: 14 amino acids. As for treatment: some 19 received Ad26.COV2.S at low or high dose, single or two shots; 5 received placebo; per-sample allocation not given. After the first vaccine or placebo injection, samples were drawn on day 63. The chain joins TRBV5-4 to TRBJ2-3, with D perhaps matching TRBD1 or TRBD2 (5 bases each). This receptor was taken from a person between 18 and 59 years old who received the Ad26.COV2.S COVID-19 vaccine or a placebo. The sequenced sample was peripheral blood, obtained in a trial of Ad26.COV2.S vaccine versus placebo. This chain's CDR3 is CASSLSQGADTQYF. For the CDR3, the DNA is TGTGCCAGCAGCTTGTCTCAGGGAGCAGATACGCAGTATTTT.